This TCR beta chain comes out of a study of T cell responses to AZD1222 COVID-19 vaccine. For the study at large: Pooled together were second doses at about 4 or about 12 weeks.

A remark on this clone: The antigen is not known.

The CDR3 runs to 13 residues. Trimming removed 2 bases at V and 6 bases at J, with 13 bases between. Germline V lookup: CDR1 GTSNPN, CDR2 SVGIG (reference sequence). Study-wide points: Females outnumbered males among donors, who were mostly white British; clonal diversity was possibly underestimated. Sampling that yielded the repertoires occurred only after the peak T cell response. Dominant at 160-218 and 743-854, vaccine-associated CD4 TCRs also spanned spike.

Sequencing used immunoSEQ multiplex PCR; TCRdb keeps in-frame clones, though not all of them. The sample has 65,000 to 80,000 clones, more than 75% seen once. The clonotype originates from an adult in good health. The specimen comprised peripheral blood, sampled on day 0 of AZD1222 vaccination. This chain joins TRBV30 and TRBJ1-1; D may be TRBD1 (5 bases). The CDR3 DNA follows: TGTGCCTGGAGTCGGGGGGGAGTAGCTGAAGCTTTCTTT. As protein: CAWSRGGVAEAFF.